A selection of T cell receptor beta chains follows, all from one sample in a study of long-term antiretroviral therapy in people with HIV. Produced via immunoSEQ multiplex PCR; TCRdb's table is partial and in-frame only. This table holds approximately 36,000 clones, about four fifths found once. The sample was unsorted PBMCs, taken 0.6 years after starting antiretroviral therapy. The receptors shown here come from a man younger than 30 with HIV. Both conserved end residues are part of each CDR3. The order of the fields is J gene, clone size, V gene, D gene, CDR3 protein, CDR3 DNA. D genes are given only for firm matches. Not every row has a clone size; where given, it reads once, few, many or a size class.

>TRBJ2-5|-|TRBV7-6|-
CASSLDGWGAQYF
TGTGCCAGCAGCTTAGACGGCTGGGGTGCCCAGTACTTC
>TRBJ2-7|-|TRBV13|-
CASSSRRGYEQYF
TGTGCCAGCAGCTCGCGGCGAGGGTACGAGCAGTACTTC
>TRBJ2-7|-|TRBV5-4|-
CASSLGGGGYEQYF
TGTGCCAGCAGCTTGGGGGGAGGGGGCTACGAGCAGTACTTC
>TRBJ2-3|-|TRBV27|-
CASSFNRGTDTQYF
TGTGCCAGCAGTTTCAACAGGGGCACAGATACGCAGTATTTT
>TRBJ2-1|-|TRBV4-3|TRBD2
CASSQEGRGTSGYNEQFF
TGCGCCAGCAGCCAAGAGGGCAGGGGAACTAGCGGGTACAATGAGCAGTTCTTC
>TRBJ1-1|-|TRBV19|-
CASSQGNTEAFF
TGTGCCAGTAGTCAGGGGAACACTGAAGCTTTCTTT
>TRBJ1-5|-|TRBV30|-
CAWRAPGSNQPQHF
TGTGCCTGGAGGGCCCCGGGGAGCAATCAGCCCCAGCATTTT
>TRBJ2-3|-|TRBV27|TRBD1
CASSDGQGLLDTQYF
TGTGCCAGCAGTGACGGACAGGGGCTATTGGATACGCAGTATTTT
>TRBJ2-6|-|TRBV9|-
CASSLTLSSGANVLTF
TGTGCCAGCAGCTTGACTTTGAGCTCTGGGGCCAACGTCCTGACTTTC
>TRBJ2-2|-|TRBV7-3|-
CASSLSTAGSGELFF
TGTGCCAGCAGCTTGAGCACAGCTGGCTCGGGGGAGCTGTTTTTT
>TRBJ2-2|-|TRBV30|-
CAWKHSNTGELFF
TGTGCCTGGAAGCACTCGAACACCGGGGAGCTGTTTTTT
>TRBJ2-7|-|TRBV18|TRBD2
CASSEARVTSGTYEQYF
TGTGCCAGCTCAGAAGCACGGGTTACTAGCGGGACCTACGAGCAGTACTTC
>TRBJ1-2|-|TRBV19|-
CASSPYGKLWGYTF
TGTGCCAGTAGTCCGTACGGCAAACTCTGGGGCTACACCTTC
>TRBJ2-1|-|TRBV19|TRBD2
CASKTSGGSSYNEQFF
TGTGCCAGCAAGACTAGCGGAGGGAGCTCCTACAATGAGCAGTTCTTC
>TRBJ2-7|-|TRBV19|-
CASSIGRPPYEQYF
TGTGCCAGTAGTATAGGACGGCCACCCTACGAGCAGTACTTC
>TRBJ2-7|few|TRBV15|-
CATSGGYEQYF
TGTGCCACCAGCGGGGGGTACGAGCAGTACTTC
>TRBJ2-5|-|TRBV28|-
CASSPGVDTQYF
TGTGCCAGCAGCCCCGGTGTGGATACCCAGTACTTC
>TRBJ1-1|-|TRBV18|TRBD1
CASSPWTGLPNTEAFF
TGTGCCAGCTCACCCTGGACAGGGCTACCGAACACTGAAGCTTTCTTT
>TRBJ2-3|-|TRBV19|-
CASTETVYTDTQYF
TGTGCCAGTACCGAGACAGTTTACACAGATACGCAGTATTTT
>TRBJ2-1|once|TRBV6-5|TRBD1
CASRGTGEFF
TGTGCCAGCCGCGGGACAGGGGAGTTCTTC
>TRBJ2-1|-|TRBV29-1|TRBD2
CSLRTSGSYNEQFF
TGCAGCTTGAGGACTAGCGGGAGCTATAATGAGCAGTTCTTC
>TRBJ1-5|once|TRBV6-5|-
CASSLTIYSNQPQHF
TGTGCCAGCAGCCTGACGATATATAGCAATCAGCCCCAGCATTTT
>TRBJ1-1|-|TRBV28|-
CASSPPWTEAFF
TGTGCCAGCAGTCCCCCCTGGACTGAAGCTTTCTTT
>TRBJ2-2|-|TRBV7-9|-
CASSLVPGAGELFF
TGTGCCAGCAGCCTCGTCCCAGGGGCCGGGGAGCTGTTTTTT
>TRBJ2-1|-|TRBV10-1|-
CASSGGNEQFF
TGCGCCAGCAGTGGGGGGAATGAGCAGTTCTTC
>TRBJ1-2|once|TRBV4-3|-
CASSQDLTGAGNYGYTF
TGCGCCAGCAGCCAAGATCTGACTGGAGCAGGTAACTATGGCTACACCTTC
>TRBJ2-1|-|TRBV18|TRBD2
CASSPPGAPASGHNEQFF
TGTGCCAGCTCACCACCGGGAGCCCCTGCTAGCGGGCACAATGAGCAGTTCTTC
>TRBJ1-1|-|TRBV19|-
CASSRVSGVTEAFF
TGTGCCAGTAGTCGGGTTTCTGGGGTCACTGAAGCTTTCTTT
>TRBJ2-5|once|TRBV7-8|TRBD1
CASIQGGGETQYF
TGTGCCAGCATACAAGGGGGCGGGGAGACCCAGTACTTC
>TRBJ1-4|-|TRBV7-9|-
CASSVRGEKLFF
TGTGCCAGCAGCGTGAGGGGGGAAAAACTGTTTTTT
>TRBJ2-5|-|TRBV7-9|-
CASSLEAALQETQYF
TGTGCCAGCAGCTTAGAGGCGGCACTTCAAGAGACCCAGTACTTC
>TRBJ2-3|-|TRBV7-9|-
CASSLSGSAEFTDTQYF
TGTGCCAGCAGCTTAAGCGGCTCCGCAGAGTTCACAGATACGCAGTATTTT
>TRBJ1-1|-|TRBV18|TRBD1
CASSLKGQGASDTEAFF
TGTGCCAGCTCCCTCAAGGGACAGGGGGCGAGTGACACTGAAGCTTTCTTT
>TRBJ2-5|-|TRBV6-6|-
CASSYLLETQYF
TGTGCCAGCAGTTACTTACTAGAGACCCAGTACTTC